The sequence of this T cell receptor beta chain was determined in a study of T cells in localized non-small cell lung cancer. Findings and limits, study-wide: Uninvolved nearby lung showed the greatest T cell clonality, exceeding that found in tumor. Adjacent lung had a median around 60 of the 100 largest tumor clones.

Libraries were prepared by immunoSEQ multiplex PCR; TCRdb keeps only in-frame clonotypes and omits some of them. Seen here are about 2,600 clones, roughly 21% observed once, and the top ten hold under 10%. Worth noting for this clone: What it binds is unknown.

The material sequenced was lung tumor tissue, taken before any cancer treatment. The source is a male donor at least 60 years old with stage III squamous cell lung carcinoma.

CDR3 in amino acids: CASSYFGNNYGYTF. The CDR3 DNA reads TGTGCCAGCAGTTATTTCGGGAATAACTATGGCTACACCTTC. The genes are TRBV6-8 and TRBJ1-2; D not resolved. CDR1 is MNHGY and CDR2 is SAAAGT in the germline V gene. Trimming shortened V by 3 bases and J by 1 base, and 9 bases separated the two germline ends. The CDR3 sequence is 14 residues long.